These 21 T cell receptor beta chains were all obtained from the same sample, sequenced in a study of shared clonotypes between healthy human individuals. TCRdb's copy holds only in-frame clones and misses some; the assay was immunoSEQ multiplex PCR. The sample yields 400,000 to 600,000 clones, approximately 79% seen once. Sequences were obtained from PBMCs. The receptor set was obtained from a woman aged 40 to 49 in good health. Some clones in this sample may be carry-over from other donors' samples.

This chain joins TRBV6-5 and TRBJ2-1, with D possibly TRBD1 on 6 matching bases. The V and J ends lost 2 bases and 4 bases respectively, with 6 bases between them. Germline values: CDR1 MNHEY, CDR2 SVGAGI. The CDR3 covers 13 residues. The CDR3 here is CASSYTGYNEQFF. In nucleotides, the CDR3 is TGTGCCAGCAGTTACACAGGGTACAATGAGCAGTTCTTC.

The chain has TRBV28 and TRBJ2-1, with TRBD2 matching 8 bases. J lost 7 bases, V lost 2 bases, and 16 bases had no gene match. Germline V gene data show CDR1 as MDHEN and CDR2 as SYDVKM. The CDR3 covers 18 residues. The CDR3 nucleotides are TGTGCCAGCAGTTTAAGATTAGGGCGGCTAGCGGGTTCTAATGAGCAGTTCTTC. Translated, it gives CASSLRLGRLAGSNEQFF. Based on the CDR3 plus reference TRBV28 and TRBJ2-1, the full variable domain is DVKVTQSSRYLVKRTGEKVFLECVQDMDHENMFWYRQDPGLGLRLIYFSYDVKMKEKGDIPEGYSVSREKKERFSLILESASTNQTSMYLCASSLRLGRLAGSNEQFFGPGTRLTVL.

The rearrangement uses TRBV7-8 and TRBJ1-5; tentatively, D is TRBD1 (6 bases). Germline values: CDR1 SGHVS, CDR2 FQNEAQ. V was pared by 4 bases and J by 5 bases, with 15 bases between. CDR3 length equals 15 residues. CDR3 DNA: TGTGCCAGCAGCTCGGCCCAGGGGCCGTATCAGCCCCAGCATTTT. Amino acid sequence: CASSSAQGPYQPQHF.

The CDR3 loop is CASSPGGQENTEAFF. The DNA of the CDR3 is TGTGCCAGCAGCCCGGGGGGGCAGGAGAACACTGAAGCTTTCTTT. V gene TRBV5-4 combines with J gene TRBJ1-1, with D possibly being TRBD1 (6 bases). V gave up 4 bases and J gave up 1 base, with 14 bases separating them. CDR1 is SGHNT and CDR2 is YYREEE in the germline V gene (reference sequence). The CDR3 runs to 15 residues.

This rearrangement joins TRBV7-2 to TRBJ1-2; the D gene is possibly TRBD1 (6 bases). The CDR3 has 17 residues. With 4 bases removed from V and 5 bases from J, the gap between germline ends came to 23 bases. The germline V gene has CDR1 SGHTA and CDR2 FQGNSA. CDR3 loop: CASSSPPGQLSIYGYTF. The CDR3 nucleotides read TGTGCCAGCAGCTCTCCTCCGGGACAACTCAGCATTTATGGCTACACCTTC. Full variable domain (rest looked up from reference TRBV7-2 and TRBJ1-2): GAGVSQSPSNKVTEKGKDVELRCDPISGHTALYWYRQSLGQGLEFLIYFQGNSAPDKSGLPSDRFSAERTGGSVSTLTIQRTQQEDSAVYLCASSSPPGQLSIYGYTFGSGTRLTVV.

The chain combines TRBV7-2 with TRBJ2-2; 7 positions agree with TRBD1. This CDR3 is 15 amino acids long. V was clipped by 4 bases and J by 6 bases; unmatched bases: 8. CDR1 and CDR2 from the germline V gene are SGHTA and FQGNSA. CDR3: CASSSRQGGPGELFF. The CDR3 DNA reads TGTGCCAGCAGCTCGAGACAGGGTGGGCCCGGGGAGCTGTTTTTT.

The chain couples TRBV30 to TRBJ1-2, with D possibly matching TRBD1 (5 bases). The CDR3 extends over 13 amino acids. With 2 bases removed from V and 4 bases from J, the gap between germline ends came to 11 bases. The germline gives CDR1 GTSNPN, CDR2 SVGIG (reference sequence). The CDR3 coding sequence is TGTGCCTGGAGTAGAGGGGAAGGCTATGGCTACACCTTC. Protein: CAWSRGEGYGYTF.

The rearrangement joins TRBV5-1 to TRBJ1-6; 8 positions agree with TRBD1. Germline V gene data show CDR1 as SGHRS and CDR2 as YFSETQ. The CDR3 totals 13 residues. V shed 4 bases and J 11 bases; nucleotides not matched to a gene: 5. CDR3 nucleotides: TGCGCCAGCAGCCCAGGACAGGGCGCACCCCTCCACTTT. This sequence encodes CASSPGQGAPLHF. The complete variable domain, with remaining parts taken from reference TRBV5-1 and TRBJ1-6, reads KAGVTQTPRYLIKTRGQQVTLSCSPISGHRSVSWYQQTPGQGLQFLFEYFSETQRNKGNFPGRFSGRQFSNSRSEMNVSTLELGDSALYLCASSPGQGAPLHFGNGTRLTVT.

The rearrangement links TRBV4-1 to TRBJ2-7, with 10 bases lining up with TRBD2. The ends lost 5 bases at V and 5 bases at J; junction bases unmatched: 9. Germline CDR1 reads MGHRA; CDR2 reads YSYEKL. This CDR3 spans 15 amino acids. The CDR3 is CASSSTSGNRDEQYF. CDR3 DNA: TGCGCCAGCAGCTCCACTAGCGGGAATCGGGACGAGCAGTACTTC.

The CDR3 reads CSARLAGGDNEQFF. The CDR3 bases are TGCAGCGCCCGACTAGCGGGAGGGGACAATGAGCAGTTCTTC. The J gene is TRBJ2-1, the V gene TRBV29-1, with 14 positions matching TRBD2. This CDR3 comprises 14 residues. Unmatched junction bases numbered 4, after V lost 7 bases and J lost 5 bases. Germline CDR1 reads SQVTM; CDR2 reads ANQGSEA.

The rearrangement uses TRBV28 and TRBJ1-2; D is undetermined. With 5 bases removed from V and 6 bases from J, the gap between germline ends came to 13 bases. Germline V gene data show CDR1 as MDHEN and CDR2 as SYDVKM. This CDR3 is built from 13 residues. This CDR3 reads CASSRTTEDGYTF. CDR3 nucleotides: TGTGCCAGCAGTCGGACGACCGAGGATGGCTACACCTTC.

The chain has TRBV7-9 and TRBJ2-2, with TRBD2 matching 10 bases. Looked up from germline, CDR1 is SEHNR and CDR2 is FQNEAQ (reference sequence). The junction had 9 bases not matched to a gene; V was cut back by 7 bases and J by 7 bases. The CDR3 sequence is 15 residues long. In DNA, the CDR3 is TGTGCCAGCACCTGGGGAGCGGGAGGGGACGGGGAGCTGTTTTTT. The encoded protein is CASTWGAGGDGELFF.

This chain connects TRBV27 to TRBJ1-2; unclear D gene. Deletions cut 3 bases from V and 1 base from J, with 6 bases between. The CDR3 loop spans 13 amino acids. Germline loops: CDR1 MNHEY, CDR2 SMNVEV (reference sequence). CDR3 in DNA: TGTGCCAGCAGTTTGCAGAGTAACTATGGCTACACCTTC. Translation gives CASSLQSNYGYTF.

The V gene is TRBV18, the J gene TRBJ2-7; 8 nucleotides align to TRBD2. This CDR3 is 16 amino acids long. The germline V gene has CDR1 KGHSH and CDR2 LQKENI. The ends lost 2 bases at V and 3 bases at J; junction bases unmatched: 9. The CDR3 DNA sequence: TGTGCCAGCTCACCAGGTCGGGGGGGAGTCGGCTACGAGCAGTACTTC. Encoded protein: CASSPGRGGVGYEQYF.

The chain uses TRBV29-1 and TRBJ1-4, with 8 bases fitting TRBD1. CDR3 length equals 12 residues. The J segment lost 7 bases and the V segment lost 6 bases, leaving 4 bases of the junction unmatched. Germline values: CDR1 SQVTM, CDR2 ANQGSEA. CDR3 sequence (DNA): TGCAGCGTCCGACAGGGGCGTGAAAAACTGTTTTTT. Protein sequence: CSVRQGREKLFF.

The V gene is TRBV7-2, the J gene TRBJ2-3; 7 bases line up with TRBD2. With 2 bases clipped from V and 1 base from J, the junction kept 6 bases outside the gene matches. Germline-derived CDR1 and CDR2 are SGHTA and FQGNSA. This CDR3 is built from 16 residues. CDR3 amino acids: CASSLSLAVGTDTQYF. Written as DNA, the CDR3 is TGTGCCAGCAGCTTAAGTCTAGCGGTTGGCACAGATACGCAGTATTTT.

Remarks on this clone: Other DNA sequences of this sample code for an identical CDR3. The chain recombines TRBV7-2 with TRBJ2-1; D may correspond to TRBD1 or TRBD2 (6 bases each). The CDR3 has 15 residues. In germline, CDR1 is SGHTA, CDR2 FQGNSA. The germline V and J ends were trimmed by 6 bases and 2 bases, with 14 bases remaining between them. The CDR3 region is CASSLGGRTYNEQFF. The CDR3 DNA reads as TGTGCCAGCAGTCTAGGGGGGAGAACCTACAATGAGCAGTTCTTC.

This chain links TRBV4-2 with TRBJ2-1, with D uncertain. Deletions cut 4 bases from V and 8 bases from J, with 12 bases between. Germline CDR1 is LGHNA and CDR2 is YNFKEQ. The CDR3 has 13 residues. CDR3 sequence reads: CASSREITYEQFF. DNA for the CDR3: TGTGCCAGCAGCCGAGAGATTACGTATGAGCAGTTCTTC.

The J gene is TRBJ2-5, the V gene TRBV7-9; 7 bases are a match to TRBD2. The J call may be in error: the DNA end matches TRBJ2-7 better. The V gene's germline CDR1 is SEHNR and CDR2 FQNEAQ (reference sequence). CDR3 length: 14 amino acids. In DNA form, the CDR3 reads TGTGCCAGCAGCGCTAGCGGCAGCTCCTACGAGCAGTACTTC. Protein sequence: CASSASGSSYEQYF.

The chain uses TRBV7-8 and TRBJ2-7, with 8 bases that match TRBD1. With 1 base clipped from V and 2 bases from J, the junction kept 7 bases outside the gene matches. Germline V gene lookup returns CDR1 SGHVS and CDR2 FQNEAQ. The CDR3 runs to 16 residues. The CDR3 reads CASSLEAGQGTYEQYF. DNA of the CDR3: TGTGCCAGCAGCTTAGAGGCTGGACAGGGTACCTACGAGCAGTACTTC.

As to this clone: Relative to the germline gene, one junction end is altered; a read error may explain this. As DNA, the CDR3 is TGTGCTAGCAGCTTAGGACAGAGTAGCGACGAGCAGTACTTC. Translated, it gives CASSLGQSSDEQYF. The genes are TRBV7-7 and TRBJ2-7; a weak D match, TRBD1 (6 bases). CDR1 and CDR2 from the germline V gene are SSHAT and FNYEAQ (reference sequence). CDR3 length equals 14 residues.